The present TCR beta chain was sequenced within a study of beta chain features in type 1 diabetes listed by TCRdb under 2018. Regarding the research as a whole: Patients and healthy donors did not differ in mean age, gender distribution, total cell number or subset yield. A total of about 100,000,000 sorted cells were examined across all samples, and RNA yield correlated strongly with the number of cells per subset. The study compared TCRB repertoires of sorted circulating CD4+ T cell subsets between recently diagnosed type 1 diabetes patients and matched healthy donors. Naive and central memory subsets were obtained from all 30 or so donors, but regulatory and stem cell-like memory subsets were isolated from only 8 patients and roughly 8 healthy donors.

Overall results and qualifications from the work: Because cDNA rather than genomic DNA was sequenced, highly expressing activated cells could have been over-represented, although no difference in activation and CD3 levels was found between groups. Because the HLA sub-analyses included only small numbers of individuals, any influence of HLA type on TCRB rearrangement was left unresolved. At VDJ recombination sites, patients with type 1 diabetes made fewer insertions and deleted more nucleotides, a pattern implying thymic rearrangement abnormalities. Naive, central memory and regulatory TCRB repertoires appeared to be more alike among patients than among healthy donors. A moderate but significant shortening of TCRB CDR3 length was observed in type 1 diabetes patients in all four CD4+ subsets. Shorter templates might have been favored by PCR, but patient and control samples were amplified and corrected together, so both groups would have been affected equally by any skew.

Each donor gave one peripheral blood draw, averaging approximately 110 mL, which was collected into heparinised tubes. Using a panel that included CD45RO, CCR7, CD25, CD127, CD95 and CD27, naive, central memory, regulatory and stem cell-like memory CD4+ T cells were sorted on a BD FACSAria II. A purity above 95% was achieved for all sorted populations. Right away, PBMCs were isolated by Lymphoprep density gradient centrifugation and were stained directly, with no culture step. So that batch effects would be minimized, each experiment stained and sorted samples in pairs, pairing one healthy donor with one patient. This clone has more than one count but fewer than ten. Its antigen has not been determined. Base qualities are not at hand, and no much larger clone is one base apart. The entire amount of isolated RNA was reverse transcribed using the High Capacity cDNA Reverse Transcription Kit, so the sequenced TCRB transcripts were expressed ones. Naive, central memory and regulatory T cell samples underwent deep immunoSEQ sequencing, averaging about 3.57 million total reads per sample. Sorted cells were lysed in RLT buffer and RNA was extracted with DNase-treated RNeasy Micro or Mini kits, depending on cell number. Each cell subset was processed separately to prevent cross-contamination, with patient and healthy donor samples processed together. The immunoSEQ multiplex PCR was used to amplify TCRB sequences from cDNA, yielding 87-bp fragments that span the CDR3 region. The amplicons were sequenced using the Illumina HiSeq platform. The study's own analysis went as follows. PCR bias was computationally corrected using synthetic template baselines, reads within Hamming distance 2 were collapsed, and singletons that could not be merged were discarded. Reads were aligned against IMGT so that V, D and J genes, CDR3 length and insertions or deletions at six rearrangement sites could be assigned. Within each subset, clonotype counts were normalized to sorted cell number, and only after that were true diversity and Gini coefficients computed with the tcR R package. The overlap coefficient, calculated on TCRB nucleotide sequences, was used to quantify repertoire sharing. As a proxy for the pre-selection repertoire, out-of-frame TCRB sequences from naive cells were analyzed. TCRdb took this table from immuneACCESS and kept in-frame rearrangements with V and J called. Such tables lack part of the clones; where checked against another copy, unresolved V genes explain under half of the gap, and the rest is unexplained. V and J calls and clone size follow that table, whereas D and trimming were derived from the DNA. The sample table records around 600,000 clones; over 10% of these occur just once. Of the sample, more than 0.1% is held by the ten largest clones.

Trimming at the junction amounts to 3 bases on V and 4 bases on J, and the germline ends lie 13 bases apart. The CDR3 holds 15 amino acids from the cysteine to the phenylalanine. Only the CDR3 part of the read is kept: 45 bases, read in frame from the first base. CDR1 and CDR2 are drawn from the germline V gene: SGHAT, FQNNGV. Input material: naive CD4+ T cells from blood. The intended sense of this specimen's cell subset or site label: true naive CD4+ T cells. The sequence came from a man aged 25-45 years with type 1 diabetes. The sequence joins TRBV11-2 to TRBJ1-3, and TRBD1 may be the D gene, going by 6 matching bases. The DNA sequence is TGTGCCAGCAGCTTTCAAAGGACAGTAGGAAACACCATATATTTT. It codes for CASSFQRTVGNTIYF.